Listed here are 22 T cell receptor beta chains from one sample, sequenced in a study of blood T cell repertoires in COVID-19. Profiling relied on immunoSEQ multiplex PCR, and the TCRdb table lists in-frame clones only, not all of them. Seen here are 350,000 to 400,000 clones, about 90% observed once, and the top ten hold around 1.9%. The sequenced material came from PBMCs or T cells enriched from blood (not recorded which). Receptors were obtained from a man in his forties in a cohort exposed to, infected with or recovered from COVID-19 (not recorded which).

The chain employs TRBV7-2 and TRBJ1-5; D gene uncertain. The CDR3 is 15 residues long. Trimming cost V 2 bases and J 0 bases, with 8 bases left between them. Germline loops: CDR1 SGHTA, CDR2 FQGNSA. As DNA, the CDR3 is TGTGCCAGCAGCTTATCCAGGAATAGCAATCAGCCCCAGCATTTT. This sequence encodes CASSLSRNSNQPQHF.

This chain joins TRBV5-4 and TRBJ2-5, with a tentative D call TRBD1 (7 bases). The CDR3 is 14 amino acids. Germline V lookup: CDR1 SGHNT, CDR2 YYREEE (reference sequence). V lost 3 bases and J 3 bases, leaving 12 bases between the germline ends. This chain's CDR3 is CASSWGDSKETQYF. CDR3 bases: TGTGCCAGCAGCTGGGGGGACAGCAAAGAGACCCAGTACTTC.

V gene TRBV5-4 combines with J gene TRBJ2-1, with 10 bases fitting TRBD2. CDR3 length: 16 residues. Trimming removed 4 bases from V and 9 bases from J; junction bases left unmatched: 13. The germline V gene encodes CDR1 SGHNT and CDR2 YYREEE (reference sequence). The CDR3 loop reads CASSSRLAGFGGEQFF. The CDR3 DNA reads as TGTGCCAGCAGCAGCAGACTAGCGGGCTTCGGGGGTGAGCAGTTCTTC.

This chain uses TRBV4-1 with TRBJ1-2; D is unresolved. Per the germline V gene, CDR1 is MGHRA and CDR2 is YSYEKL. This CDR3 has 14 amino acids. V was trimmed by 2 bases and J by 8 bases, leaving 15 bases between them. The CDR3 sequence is CASSQPEVVGGYTF. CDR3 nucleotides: TGCGCCAGCAGCCAACCCGAGGTAGTCGGCGGCTACACCTTC.

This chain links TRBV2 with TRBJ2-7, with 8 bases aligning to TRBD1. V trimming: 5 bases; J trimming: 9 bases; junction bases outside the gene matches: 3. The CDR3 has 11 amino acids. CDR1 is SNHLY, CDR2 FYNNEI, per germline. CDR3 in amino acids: CASSQGAGQYF. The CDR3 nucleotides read TGTGCCAGCAGTCAGGGGGCGGGGCAGTACTTC.

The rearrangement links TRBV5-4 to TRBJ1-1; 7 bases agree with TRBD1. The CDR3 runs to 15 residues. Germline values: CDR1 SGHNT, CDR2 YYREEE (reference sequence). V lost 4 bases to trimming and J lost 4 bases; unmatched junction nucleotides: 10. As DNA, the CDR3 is TGTGCCAGCAGCGTCCCGGGGGCAGGGGGCACTGAAGCTTTCTTT. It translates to CASSVPGAGGTEAFF. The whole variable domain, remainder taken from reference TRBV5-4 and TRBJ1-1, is ETGVTQSPTHLIKTRGQQVTLRCSSQSGHNTVSWYQQALGQGPQFIFQYYREEENGRGNFPPRFSGLQFPNYSSELNVNALELDDSALYLCASSVPGAGGTEAFFGQGTRLTVV.

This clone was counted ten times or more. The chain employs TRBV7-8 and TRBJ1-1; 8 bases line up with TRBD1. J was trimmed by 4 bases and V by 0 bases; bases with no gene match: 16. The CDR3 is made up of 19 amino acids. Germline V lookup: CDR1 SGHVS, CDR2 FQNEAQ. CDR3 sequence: CASSLASLTGGKGSTEAFF. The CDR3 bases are TGTGCCAGCAGCTTAGCTAGCCTTACAGGGGGAAAGGGTAGCACTGAAGCTTTCTTT.

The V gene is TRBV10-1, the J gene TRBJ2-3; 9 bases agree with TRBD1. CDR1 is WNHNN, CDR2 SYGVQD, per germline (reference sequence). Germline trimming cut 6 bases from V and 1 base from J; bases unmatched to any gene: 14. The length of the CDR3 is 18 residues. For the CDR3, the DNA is TGCGCCAGCAGAACTTCAATTAAGACAGGGGGAGGCACAGATACGCAGTATTTT. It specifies CASRTSIKTGGGTDTQYF.

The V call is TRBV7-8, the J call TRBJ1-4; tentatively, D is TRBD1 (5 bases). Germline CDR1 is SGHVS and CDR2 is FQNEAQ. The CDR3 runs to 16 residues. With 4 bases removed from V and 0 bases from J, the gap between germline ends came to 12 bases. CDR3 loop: CASSSSRQSTNEKLFF. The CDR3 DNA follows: TGTGCCAGCAGCTCCTCTCGACAGTCAACTAATGAAAAACTGTTTTTT.

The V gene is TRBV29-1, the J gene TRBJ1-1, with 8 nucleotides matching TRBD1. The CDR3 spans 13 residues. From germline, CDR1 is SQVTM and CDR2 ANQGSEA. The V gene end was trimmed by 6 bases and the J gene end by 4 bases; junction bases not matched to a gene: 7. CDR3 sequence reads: CSVARGLGTEAFF. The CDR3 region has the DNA TGCAGCGTGGCCAGGGGGCTGGGCACTGAAGCTTTCTTT.

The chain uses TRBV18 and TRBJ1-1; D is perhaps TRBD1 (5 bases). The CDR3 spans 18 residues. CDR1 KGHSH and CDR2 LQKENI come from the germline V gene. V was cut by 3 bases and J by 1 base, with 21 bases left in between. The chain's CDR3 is CASSPLTLGGGTNTEAFF. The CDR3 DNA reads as TGTGCCAGCTCACCCCTTACCCTCGGCGGGGGGACGAACACTGAAGCTTTCTTT. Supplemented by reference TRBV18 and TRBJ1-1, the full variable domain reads NAGVMQNPRHLVRRRGQEARLRCSPMKGHSHVYWYRQLPEEGLKFMVYLQKENIIDESGMPKERFSAEFPKEGPSILRIQQVVRGDSAAYFCASSPLTLGGGTNTEAFFGQGTRLTVV.

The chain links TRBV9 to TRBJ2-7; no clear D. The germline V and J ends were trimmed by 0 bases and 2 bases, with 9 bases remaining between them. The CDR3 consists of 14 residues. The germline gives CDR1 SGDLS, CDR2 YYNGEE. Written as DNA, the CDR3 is TGTGCCAGCAGCGTAGAGTATGGAGCCTACGAGCAGTACTTC. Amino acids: CASSVEYGAYEQYF. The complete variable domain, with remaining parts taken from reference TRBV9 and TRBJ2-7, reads DSGVTQTPKHLITATGQRVTLRCSPRSGDLSVYWYQQSLDQGLQFLIQYYNGEERAKGNILERFSAQQFPDLHSELNLSSLELGDSALYFCASSVEYGAYEQYFGPGTRLTVT.

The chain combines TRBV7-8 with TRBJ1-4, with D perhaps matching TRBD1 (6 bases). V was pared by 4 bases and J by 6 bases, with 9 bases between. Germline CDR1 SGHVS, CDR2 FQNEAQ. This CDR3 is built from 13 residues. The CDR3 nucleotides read TGTGCCAGCAGCTCCCGACAGGATGAAAAACTGTTTTTT. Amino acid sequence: CASSSRQDEKLFF.

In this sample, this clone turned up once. CDR3 sequence reads: CASTGGGGNLGTDTQYF. DNA of the CDR3: TGTGCCAGCACGGGTGGAGGAGGGAATTTGGGCACAGATACGCAGTATTTT. The genes are TRBV27 and TRBJ2-3; possibly TRBD2 for D (6 bases). Germline CDR1 reads MNHEY; CDR2 reads SMNVEV (reference sequence). The CDR3 totals 17 residues. Trimming shortened V by 7 bases and J by 1 base, and 21 bases separated the two germline ends.

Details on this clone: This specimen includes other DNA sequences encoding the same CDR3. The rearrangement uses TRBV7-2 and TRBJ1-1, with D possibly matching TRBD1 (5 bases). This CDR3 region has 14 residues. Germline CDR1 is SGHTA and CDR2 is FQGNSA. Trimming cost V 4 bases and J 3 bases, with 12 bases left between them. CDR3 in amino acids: CASSSQGRDTEAFF. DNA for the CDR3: TGTGCCAGCAGCTCTCAGGGCCGGGACACTGAAGCTTTCTTT.

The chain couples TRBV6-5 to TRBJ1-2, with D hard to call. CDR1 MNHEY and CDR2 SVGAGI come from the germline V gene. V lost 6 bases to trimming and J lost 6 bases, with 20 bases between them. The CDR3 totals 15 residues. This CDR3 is CASRGFRGGSDGYTF. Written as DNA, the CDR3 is TGTGCCAGCAGGGGCTTTCGGGGTGGTAGCGATGGCTACACCTTC.

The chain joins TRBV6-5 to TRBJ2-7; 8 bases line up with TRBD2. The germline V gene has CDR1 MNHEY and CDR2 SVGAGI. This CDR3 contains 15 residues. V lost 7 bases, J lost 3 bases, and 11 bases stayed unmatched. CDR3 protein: CASTLTAGRGYEQYF. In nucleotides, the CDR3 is TGTGCCAGCACTCTGACCGCCGGGAGGGGCTACGAGCAGTACTTC.

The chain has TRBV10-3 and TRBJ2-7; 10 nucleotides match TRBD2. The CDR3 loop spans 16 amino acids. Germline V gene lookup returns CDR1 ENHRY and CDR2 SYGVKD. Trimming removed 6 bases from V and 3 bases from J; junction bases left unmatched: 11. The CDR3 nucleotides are TGTGCCATCAGCCCTACTAGCGGGACAGGTGGCTACGAGCAGTACTTC. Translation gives CAISPTSGTGGYEQYF.

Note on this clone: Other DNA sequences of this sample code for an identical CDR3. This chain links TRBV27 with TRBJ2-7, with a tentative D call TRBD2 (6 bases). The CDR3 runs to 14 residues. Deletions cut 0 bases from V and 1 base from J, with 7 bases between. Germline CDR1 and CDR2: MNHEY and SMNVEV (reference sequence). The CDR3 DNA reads TGTGCCAGCAGTTTATCGCGGGAATCCTACGAGCAGTACTTC. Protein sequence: CASSLSRESYEQYF.

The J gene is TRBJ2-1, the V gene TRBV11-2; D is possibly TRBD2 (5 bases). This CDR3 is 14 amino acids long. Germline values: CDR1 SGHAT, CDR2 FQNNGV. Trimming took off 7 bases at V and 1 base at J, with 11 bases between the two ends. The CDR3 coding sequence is TGTGCCAGCAAAAAAGGAGGTTCCTACAATGAGCAGTTCTTC. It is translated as CASKKGGSYNEQFF. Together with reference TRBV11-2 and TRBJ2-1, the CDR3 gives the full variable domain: EAGVAQSPRYKIIEKRQSVAFWCNPISGHATLYWYQQILGQGPKLLIQFQNNGVVDDSQLPKDRFSAERLKGVDSTLKIQPAKLEDSAVYLCASKKGGSYNEQFFGPGTRLTVL.

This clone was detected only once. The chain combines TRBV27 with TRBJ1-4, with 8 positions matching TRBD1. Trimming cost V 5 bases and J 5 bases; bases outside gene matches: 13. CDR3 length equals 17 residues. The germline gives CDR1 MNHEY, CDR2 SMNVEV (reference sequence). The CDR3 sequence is CASSEDRASSRNEKLFF. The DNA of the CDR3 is TGTGCCAGCAGTGAGGACAGGGCGTCCTCCAGAAATGAAAAACTGTTTTTT.

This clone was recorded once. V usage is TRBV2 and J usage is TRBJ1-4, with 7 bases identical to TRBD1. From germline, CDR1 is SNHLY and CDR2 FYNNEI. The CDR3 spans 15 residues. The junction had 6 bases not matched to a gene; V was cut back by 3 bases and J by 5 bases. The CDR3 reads CASSEAGTENEKLFF. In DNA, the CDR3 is TGTGCCAGCAGTGAGGCCGGGACAGAGAATGAAAAACTGTTTTTT.